These T cell receptor beta chains were read from a single sample in a study of blood T cells in healthy people across ages. TCRdb re-derived calls from the 5' RACE reads in MiXCR, one entry per CDR3 protein. The table lists 780,000 or so distinct CDR3 sequences, approximately 60% of them singletons. The sequenced sample consisted of blood. These receptors originate from a man aged 40-55 years in good health. Each CDR3 is given with its conserved first and last residue. The D gene is left open where the match is weak. Size tells how often a clone was seen (once, few, many) or the class of an expanded clone, and some rows leave it out.

V gene: TRBV28
clone size: NA
J gene: TRBJ2-2
D gene: NA
CDR3 protein: CASSIPEQGDTGELFF
CDR3 DNA: TGTGCCAGCAGTATCCCAGAACAGGGAGACACCGGGGAGCTGTTTTTT

V gene: TRBV11-3
clone size: NA
J gene: TRBJ2-1
D gene: NA
CDR3 protein: CTSSLLSSYNEQFF
CDR3 DNA: TGTACCAGCAGCCTCCTGAGCAGTTACAATGAGCAGTTCTTC

V gene: TRBV12-3/TRBV12-4
clone size: NA
J gene: TRBJ1-2
D gene: TRBD1
CDR3 protein: CASSQMGQVNYGYTF
CDR3 DNA: TGTGCCAGCAGCCAAATGGGACAGGTGAACTATGGCTACACCTTC

V gene: TRBV27
clone size: few
J gene: TRBJ2-5
D gene: NA
CDR3 protein: CASIRGETQYF
CDR3 DNA: TGTGCCAGCATTCGGGGAGAGACCCAGTACTTC

V gene: TRBV4-3
clone size: NA
J gene: TRBJ1-5
D gene: NA
CDR3 protein: CASSQVSGAGNQPQHF
CDR3 DNA: TGCGCCAGCAGCCAGGTCTCGGGGGCGGGCAATCAGCCCCAGCATTTT

V gene: TRBV5-1
clone size: few
J gene: TRBJ1-1
D gene: NA
CDR3 protein: CASSLDPTFKAEAFF
CDR3 DNA: TGCGCCAGCAGCTTGGATCCCACATTTAAGGCTGAAGCTTTCTTT

V gene: TRBV27
clone size: once
J gene: TRBJ2-1
D gene: NA
CDR3 protein: CASTSGMGSYNEQFF
CDR3 DNA: TGTGCCAGCACGTCGGGTATGGGCTCCTACAATGAGCAGTTCTTC

V gene: TRBV27
clone size: NA
J gene: TRBJ1-2
D gene: NA
CDR3 protein: CASRGARGYTF
CDR3 DNA: TGTGCCAGCAGGGGGGCGAGAGGCTACACCTTC

V gene: TRBV5-1
clone size: NA
J gene: TRBJ2-7
D gene: NA
CDR3 protein: CASSFGRNNEQYF
CDR3 DNA: TGCGCCAGCAGCTTCGGTAGGAACAATGAGCAGTACTTC

V gene: TRBV7-2
clone size: NA
J gene: TRBJ2-4
D gene: NA
CDR3 protein: CASSLVWGAKNIQYF
CDR3 DNA: TGTGCCAGCAGCCTTGTATGGGGAGCCAAAAACATTCAGTACTTC

V gene: TRBV21-1
clone size: NA
J gene: TRBJ2-7
D gene: NA
CDR3 protein: CASSKFYPGPSSYEQYF
CDR3 DNA: TGTGCCAGCAGCAAATTTTATCCGGGCCCCAGCTCCTACGAGCAGTACTTC

V gene: TRBV12-3/TRBV12-4
clone size: NA
J gene: TRBJ2-5
D gene: NA
CDR3 protein: CASSLETGQETQYF
CDR3 DNA: TGTGCCAGCAGTTTAGAGACAGGCCAAGAGACCCAGTACTTC

V gene: TRBV12-3/TRBV12-4
clone size: NA
J gene: TRBJ2-1
D gene: NA
CDR3 protein: CASNLQKEWYNEQFF
CDR3 DNA: TGTGCCAGCAACCTACAAAAGGAATGGTACAATGAGCAGTTCTTC

V gene: TRBV20-1
clone size: NA
J gene: TRBJ2-3
D gene: NA
CDR3 protein: CSAKMGGQSTDTQYF
CDR3 DNA: TGCAGTGCAAAAATGGGGGGACAGAGTACAGATACGCAGTATTTT

V gene: TRBV5-1
clone size: few
J gene: TRBJ2-7
D gene: NA
CDR3 protein: CASSLAQSYEQYF
CDR3 DNA: TGCGCCAGCAGCTTGGCCCAGTCCTACGAGCAGTACTTC

V gene: TRBV11-3
clone size: few
J gene: TRBJ1-1
D gene: NA
CDR3 protein: CASSLGGEGTEAFF
CDR3 DNA: TGTGCCAGCAGCTTAGGGGGAGAAGGCACTGAAGCTTTCTTT

V gene: TRBV27
clone size: NA
J gene: TRBJ2-3
D gene: NA
CDR3 protein: CASSPVGDTFTDTQYF
CDR3 DNA: TGTGCCAGCAGTCCCGTGGGAGACACATTCACAGATACGCAGTATTTT

V gene: TRBV20-1
clone size: NA
J gene: TRBJ2-7
D gene: TRBD1
CDR3 protein: CSARRGTGGVYEQYF
CDR3 DNA: TGCAGTGCTAGGCGCGGGACAGGGGGTGTCTACGAGCAGTACTTC

V gene: TRBV15
clone size: few
J gene: TRBJ1-5
D gene: NA
CDR3 protein: CATSGEGDQPQHF
CDR3 DNA: TGTGCCACCAGCGGAGAAGGTGATCAGCCCCAGCATTTT

V gene: TRBV2
clone size: NA
J gene: TRBJ2-7
D gene: NA
CDR3 protein: CASSELQAWNYEQYF
CDR3 DNA: TGTGCCAGCAGTGAGCTACAGGCCTGGAACTACGAGCAGTACTTC